This T cell receptor (beta chain) was profiled in a study of blood T cell repertoires in COVID-19. As for the study in general: Specimens from acute and convalescent COVID-19 originated in the United States, Italy and Spain. PBMCs, B-cell-depleted T cells, or T cells provided the cDNA or gDNA that made up the material.

Authors' processing steps: Nucleated cell counts were estimated from reference gene primer amplification. The data were produced by immunoSEQ multiplex PCR, yet TCRdb's version contains in-frame clones alone and is incomplete. From that table come the V and J calls and clone size; the DNA was used to work out D and trimming. The table includes about 200,000 clones, 82% detected once. Recruited during active infection, patients (from Seattle) were subsequently followed longitudinally. The sequenced sample consisted of peripheral blood. The receptor comes from an elderly woman with COVID-19, enrolled during active disease.

The CDR3 loop reads CAISDDTGDETQYF. The CDR3 bases are TGTGCCATCAGTGACGATACAGGGGATGAGACCCAGTACTTC. This chain joins TRBV10-3 and TRBJ2-5, with 7 bases that match TRBD1. V was pared by 3 bases and J by 5 bases, with 6 bases of the junction left unmatched. Germline V CDR1 and CDR2: ENHRY, SYGVKD. The CDR3 length is 14 residues.